This T cell receptor beta chain was sequenced in a study of CD8 T cells in Susac syndrome. Random hexamers were used to reverse transcribe the RNA input (0.5 to 1 ug). With immunoSEQ multiplex PCR, TCR beta CDR3 was amplified across 54 Vbeta and 13 Jbeta. One entry per CDR3 protein results from TCRdb running MiXCR on the immunoSEQ multiplex PCR reads. In the table there are 200,000 to 250,000 distinct CDR3 sequences, approximately 90% of which are singletons. CDR3 size: 18 residues. The germline V gene has CDR1 SGDLS and CDR2 YYNGEE. Trimming took 0 bases from V and 4 from J; bases not matched to a gene: 7. This clonotype was seen just once.

V gene TRBV9 combines with J gene TRBJ2-1; 13 nucleotides align to TRBD2. The clonotype was recovered from a human donor with multiple sclerosis. Sequenced: CD8+ T cells from PBMCs. DNA of the CDR3: TGTGCCAGCAGCGTAGACCCTGGACTAGCGGGGGTGTACAATGAGCAGTTCTTC. It encodes CASSVDPGLAGVYNEQFF.